Listed below are T cell receptor beta chains from one sample, sequenced in a study of cytomegalovirus exposure and HLA in healthy donors. The assay was immunoSEQ multiplex PCR, and TCRdb's table has in-frame clones only and misses some. The data show roughly 160,000 clones, less than 85% seen once. Sequenced input: PBMCs. These receptors were obtained from a man aged 60 to 75 in good health and CMV-seronegative. The CDR3 runs from the conserved cysteine through the conserved F or W. The D gene is left open where the match is weak. Clone sizes are given selectively: once, few, many, or a class where the clone is expanded.

TGTGCCAGCAGCTTTTCCGGGGGGGTCGATTCACCCCTCCACTTT	CASSFSGGVDSPLHF	TRBJ1-6	TRBV11-2	-	once
TGTGCCAGCAGCTTAGTAGGGGAATATAGCAATCAGCCCCAGCATTTT	CASSLVGEYSNQPQHF	TRBJ1-5	TRBV7-2	-	-
TGTGCCAGCAGCTTTGAGGGCAGATCCTACGAGCAGTACTTC	CASSFEGRSYEQYF	TRBJ2-7	TRBV11-3	-	-
TGTGCCAGCAGTATCGAGAAGAGCTCCTACGAGCAGTACTTC	CASSIEKSSYEQYF	TRBJ2-7	TRBV6-1	-	-
TGTGCCAGCAGCTGGGGGACTAGCGGCCACACCGGGGAGCTGTTTTTT	CASSWGTSGHTGELFF	TRBJ2-2	TRBV7-2	TRBD2	-
TGTGCCAGCAGCGACCAGGGGACTAGCGGGAGTCGGAATGAGCAGTTCTTC	CASSDQGTSGSRNEQFF	TRBJ2-1	TRBV7-2	TRBD2	-
TGCGCCAGCAGTTTATCACTAGCGGGGGGACCCGGGGAGCTGTTTTTT	CASSLSLAGGPGELFF	TRBJ2-2	TRBV28	TRBD2	once
TGTGCCAGCTCACCACCTGGGCTTCAGCCCCAGCATTTT	CASSPPGLQPQHF	TRBJ1-5	TRBV18	-	-
TGTGCCAGCAGCACGGACAGGGTTAGAGAAAAACTGTTTTTT	CASSTDRVREKLFF	TRBJ1-4	TRBV5-6	TRBD1	few
TGTGCCAGCAGTTACCTCGGCGGGGGCAACCAAGAGACCCAGTACTTC	CASSYLGGGNQETQYF	TRBJ2-5	TRBV6-5	-	-
TGTGCCTGGAGCGGACTAGCTTCGTACAATGAGCAGTTCTTC	CAWSGLASYNEQFF	TRBJ2-1	TRBV30	TRBD2	-
TGTGCCACCAGCAGAGGACTAGCGGACTCCTACGAGCAGTACTTC	CATSRGLADSYEQYF	TRBJ2-7	TRBV15	TRBD2	-
TGTGCCACCAGCAGCAGACAGGGCTCCTACGAGCAGTACTTC	CATSSRQGSYEQYF	TRBJ2-7	TRBV15	TRBD1	-
TGTGCCAGCAGCCGGGACAGGGTTGACTTCTATGGCTACACCTTC	CASSRDRVDFYGYTF	TRBJ1-2	TRBV5-4	TRBD1	-
TGTGCCAGCAGCCGTACTGGGGGGGGCCAAGAGACCCAGTACTTC	CASSRTGGGQETQYF	TRBJ2-5	TRBV7-3	TRBD2	-
TGTGCCAGCAGAGGGCTAGCGGGACAACCGGGGGAGCAGTACTTC	CASRGLAGQPGEQYF	TRBJ2-7	TRBV11-2	TRBD2	few